This T cell receptor (beta chain) emerged from a study of OX40 agonist ivuxolimab in advanced cancers. The germline V gene encodes CDR1 MNHEY and CDR2 SMNVEV (reference sequence). The CDR3 spans 15 residues. The V gene lost 6 bases and the J gene lost 6 bases, with 17 bases spanning the gap. Sequenced by immunoSEQ multiplex PCR; TCRdb stores in-frame clones only, minus some. The sample comprises 40,000 to 55,000 clones, about 90% of which are singletons, and around 3.4% rests with the top ten. The starting material was CD4+ or CD8+ T cells sorted from blood, obtained in a trial of the OX40 agonist ivuxolimab. This TCR was recovered from an adult with an advanced solid tumor such as melanoma, head and neck, liver or kidney cancer. The V gene is TRBV27, the J gene TRBJ1-4; D unresolved. CDR3 sequence (DNA): TGTGCCAGCAGCTCCAAGCTTCCTCAGTATGAAAAACTGTTTTTT. Encoded protein: CASSSKLPQYEKLFF.